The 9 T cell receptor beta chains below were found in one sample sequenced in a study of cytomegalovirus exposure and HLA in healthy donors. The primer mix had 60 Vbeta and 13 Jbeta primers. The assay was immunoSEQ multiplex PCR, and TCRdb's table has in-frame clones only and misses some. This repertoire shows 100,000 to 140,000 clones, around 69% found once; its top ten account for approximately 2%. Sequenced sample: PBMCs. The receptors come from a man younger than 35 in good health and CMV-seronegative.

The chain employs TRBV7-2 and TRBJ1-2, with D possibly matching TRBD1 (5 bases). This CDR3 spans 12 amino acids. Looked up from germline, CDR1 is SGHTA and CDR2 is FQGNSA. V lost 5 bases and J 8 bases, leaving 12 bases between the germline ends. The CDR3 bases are TGTGCCAGCAGCGTATCAGGGTGGGGCTACACCTTC. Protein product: CASSVSGWGYTF.

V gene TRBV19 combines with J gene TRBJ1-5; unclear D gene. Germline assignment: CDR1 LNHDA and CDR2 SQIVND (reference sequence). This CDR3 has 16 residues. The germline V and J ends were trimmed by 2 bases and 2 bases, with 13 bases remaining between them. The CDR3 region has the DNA TGTGCCAGTAGTATAAATCGGGGAATGGGCAATCAGCCCCAGCATTTT. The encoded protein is CASSINRGMGNQPQHF.

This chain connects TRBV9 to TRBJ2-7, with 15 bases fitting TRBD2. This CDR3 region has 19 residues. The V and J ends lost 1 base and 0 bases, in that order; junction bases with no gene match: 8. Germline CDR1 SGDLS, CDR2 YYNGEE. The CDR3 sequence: CASSVNPGLAGGSSYEQYF. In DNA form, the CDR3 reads TGTGCCAGCAGCGTAAACCCGGGACTAGCGGGGGGTTCCTCCTACGAGCAGTACTTC.

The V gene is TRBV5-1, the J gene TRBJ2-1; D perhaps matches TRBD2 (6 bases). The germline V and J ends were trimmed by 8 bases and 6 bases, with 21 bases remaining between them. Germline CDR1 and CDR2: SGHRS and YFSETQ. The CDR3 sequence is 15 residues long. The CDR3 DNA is TGCGCCAGGAGCGGGCGGGACGAGGGAGGCAATGAGCAGTTCTTC. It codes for CARSGRDEGGNEQFF.

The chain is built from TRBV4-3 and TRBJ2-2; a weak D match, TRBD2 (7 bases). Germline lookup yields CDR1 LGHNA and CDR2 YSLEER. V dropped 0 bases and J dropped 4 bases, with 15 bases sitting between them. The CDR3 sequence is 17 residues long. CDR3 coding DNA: TGCGCCAGCAGCCAAGAGTGGGGGGGGCCTAGCACCGGGGAGCTGTTTTTT. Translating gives CASSQEWGGPSTGELFF.

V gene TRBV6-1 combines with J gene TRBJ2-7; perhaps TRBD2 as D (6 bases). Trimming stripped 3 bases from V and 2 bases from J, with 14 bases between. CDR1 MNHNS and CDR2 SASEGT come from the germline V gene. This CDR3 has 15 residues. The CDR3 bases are TGTGCCAGCAGTGAGAGGGCCGGGGGTACCTACGAGCAGTACTTC. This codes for CASSERAGGTYEQYF.

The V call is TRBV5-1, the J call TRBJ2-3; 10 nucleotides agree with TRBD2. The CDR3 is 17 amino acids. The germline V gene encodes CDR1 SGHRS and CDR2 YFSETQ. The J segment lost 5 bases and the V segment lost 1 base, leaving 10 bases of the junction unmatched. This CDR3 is CASSLSLLAGRGDTQYF. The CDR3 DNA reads TGCGCCAGCAGCTTGTCCTTACTAGCGGGGCGTGGAGATACGCAGTATTTT.

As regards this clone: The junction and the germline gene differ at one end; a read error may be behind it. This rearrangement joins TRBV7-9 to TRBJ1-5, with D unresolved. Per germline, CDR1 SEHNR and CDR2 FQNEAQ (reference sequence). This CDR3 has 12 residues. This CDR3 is CSSSLSDQPQHF. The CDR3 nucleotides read TGTTCCAGCAGCTTAAGCGATCAGCCCCAGCATTTT.

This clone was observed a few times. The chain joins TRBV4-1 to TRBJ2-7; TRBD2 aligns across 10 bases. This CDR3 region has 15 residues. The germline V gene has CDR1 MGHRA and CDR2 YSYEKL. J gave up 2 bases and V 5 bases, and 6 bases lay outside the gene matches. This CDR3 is CASSTPTSGTYEQYF. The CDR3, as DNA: TGCGCCAGCAGCACCCCTACTAGCGGGACCTACGAGCAGTACTTC.